The next 24 T cell receptor beta chains were all read from a single sample in a study of radiotherapy plus CTLA-4 blockade in lung cancer (dated by TCRdb to 2016 to 2019). Receptors were amplified or captured by the immunoSEQ multiplex PCR assay. TCRdb stores this immuneACCESS table with in-frame sequences only. Part of the clones is absent; in the studies checked, under half of the shortfall reflects unresolved V genes, and no reason is known for the rest. The sample records roughly 42,000 clones, more than 75% of which are singletons. About a quarter of the sample rests with the top ten. The source was peripheral blood, collected from a patient treated with radiotherapy plus ipilimumab. Receptor source: a human donor with non-small cell lung cancer that progressed on radiotherapy plus ipilimumab.

CDR3 sequence: CASSASGGHYEQYF. CDR3 nucleotides: TGTGCCAGCAGCGCTAGCGGGGGCCATTACGAGCAGTACTTC. The V call is TRBV7-8, the J call TRBJ2-7; 10 bases align to TRBD2. The V gene end was trimmed by 5 bases and the J gene end by 4 bases; junction bases not matched to a gene: 5. The germline gives CDR1 SGHVS, CDR2 FQNEAQ. The CDR3 length is 14 residues.

This clone was seen more than once but under ten times. The J gene is TRBJ2-1, the V gene TRBV27, with 15 bases fitting TRBD2. The CDR3 runs 16 residues. The J segment lost 9 bases and the V segment lost 5 bases, leaving 8 bases of the junction unmatched. Germline V lookup: CDR1 MNHEY, CDR2 SMNVEV (reference sequence). CDR3 nucleotide sequence: TGTGCCAGCAGTGAACGGACTAGCGGGGGGGCCAGTGAGCAGTTCTTC. Amino acids: CASSERTSGGASEQFF.

The V gene is TRBV4-1, the J gene TRBJ1-2; possible D gene TRBD1, 5 bases. Looked up from germline, CDR1 is MGHRA and CDR2 is YSYEKL. The CDR3 spans 18 residues. The V gene lost 0 bases and the J gene lost 5 bases, with 22 bases spanning the gap. CDR3 bases: TGCGCCAGCAGCCAAGAAGGTGTGGGTATAGGGGTTAATTATGGCTACACCTTC. Translating it yields CASSQEGVGIGVNYGYTF.

The genes are TRBV4-3 and TRBJ2-1, with 9 bases identical to TRBD2. Germline V CDR1 and CDR2: LGHNA, YSLEER. V shed 1 base, J shed 4 bases, and the junction held 5 bases outside the gene matches. The CDR3 has 16 residues. In DNA form, the CDR3 reads TGCGCCAGCAGCCAAGGAGGCGGGGGGGAATACAATGAGCAGTTCTTC. Translation: CASSQGGGGEYNEQFF.

The V call is TRBV19, the J call TRBJ1-5; TRBD1 might be the D (5 bases). Germline-derived CDR1 and CDR2 are LNHDA and SQIVND (reference sequence). The CDR3 covers 12 residues. Trimming shortened V by 3 bases and J by 9 bases, and 9 bases separated the two germline ends. In nucleotides, the CDR3 is TGTGCCAGTAGTATGGGGGGTCCGCCCCAGCATTTT. Its translation: CASSMGGPPQHF.

The CDR3 DNA reads TGTGCCAGCAGTTTCGGGAGGGACTATGGCTACACCTTC. Its protein product is CASSFGRDYGYTF. The chain employs TRBV6-5 and TRBJ1-2; D ambiguous. The germline V gene encodes CDR1 MNHEY and CDR2 SVGAGI. The CDR3 extends over 13 amino acids. With 4 bases removed from V and 3 bases from J, the gap between germline ends came to 9 bases.

This clone rates as medium-sized. The chain recombines TRBV11-2 with TRBJ2-1; TRBD2 aligns across 10 bases. The CDR3 is made up of 17 amino acids. From germline, CDR1 is SGHAT and CDR2 FQNNGV. With 3 bases clipped from V and 3 bases from J, the junction kept 8 bases outside the gene matches. CDR3 in DNA: TGTGCCAGCAGCTTTTACCACGTAGCGGGGGGCTACAATGAGCAGTTCTTC. It translates to CASSFYHVAGGYNEQFF.

This clone showed up just a few times. V usage is TRBV5-1 and J usage is TRBJ2-3; 8 bases are shared with TRBD2. Germline V lookup: CDR1 SGHRS, CDR2 YFSETQ. The CDR3 is 16 residues long. The J segment lost 2 bases and the V segment lost 4 bases, leaving 9 bases of the junction unmatched. The CDR3 reads CASSRTAGAITDTQYF. DNA for the CDR3: TGCGCCAGCAGCCGTACAGCGGGGGCGATCACAGATACGCAGTATTTT.

This clone was recorded a few times. The chain uses TRBV5-4 and TRBJ2-7; D ambiguous. Per the germline V gene, CDR1 is SGHNT and CDR2 is YYREEE (reference sequence). This CDR3 has 11 amino acids. Deletions cut 1 base from V and 6 bases from J, with 5 bases between. The CDR3 DNA reads as TGTGCCAGCAGCTTGTATTCCGAGCAGTACTTC. It is translated as CASSLYSEQYF.

The V and J genes are TRBV5-1 and TRBJ2-1; 9 bases map to TRBD2. Germline values: CDR1 SGHRS, CDR2 YFSETQ. The CDR3 length is 16 residues. Unmatched junction bases numbered 3, after V lost 2 bases and J lost 0 bases. CDR3 nucleotide sequence: TGCGCCAGCAGCTTACGTAGCGGGGGCTCCTACAATGAGCAGTTCTTC. Protein sequence: CASSLRSGGSYNEQFF.

This clone was recorded a few times. The rearrangement links TRBV12-5 to TRBJ2-1, with TRBD2 as a possible D gene (5 bases). Looked up from germline, CDR1 is LGHNT and CDR2 is FRNRAP. The CDR3 is 13 amino acids. The V end lost 8 bases, the J end lost 6 bases, and 14 bases lay between the germline ends. As DNA, the CDR3 is TGTGCTAGTTCACCGGGAACCATCAATGAGCAGTTCTTC. It codes for CASSPGTINEQFF.

The CDR3 region has the DNA TGCGCCAGCAGCCTAAATGGGCAGGGATTCACAGATACGCAGTATTTT. Its protein product is CASSLNGQGFTDTQYF. The J gene is TRBJ2-3, the V gene TRBV5-1; possible D gene TRBD1, 5 bases. The germline V and J ends were trimmed by 4 bases and 2 bases, with 17 bases remaining between them. Germline V gene sequence: CDR1 SGHRS, CDR2 YFSETQ. The CDR3 extends over 16 amino acids.

The J gene is TRBJ2-3, the V gene TRBV7-2; 7 bases fit TRBD2. The germline V gene encodes CDR1 SGHTA and CDR2 FQGNSA. The CDR3 has 14 residues. V shed 2 bases and J 11 bases; nucleotides not matched to a gene: 10. CDR3 sequence: CASSLSREGMRQYF. CDR3 sequence (DNA): TGTGCCAGCAGCTTATCCAGGGAGGGAATGAGGCAGTATTTT.

This sequence joins TRBV9 and TRBJ2-5; TRBD2 might be the D (6 bases). Trimming stripped 3 bases from V and 5 bases from J, with 17 bases between. The CDR3 spans 15 residues. Germline values: CDR1 SGDLS, CDR2 YYNGEE. This CDR3 is CASSAGLASRETQYF. For the CDR3, the DNA is TGTGCCAGCAGCGCGGGACTCGCCTCCCGGGAGACCCAGTACTTC.

V gene TRBV15 combines with J gene TRBJ2-3; D uncertain. The CDR3 length is 15 residues. The V gene lost 0 bases and the J gene lost 7 bases, with 14 bases spanning the gap. Germline V gives CDR1 LNHNV, CDR2 YYDKDF (reference sequence). CDR3 nucleotide sequence: TGTGCCACCAGCAGAGATATGGTAGCTCCCTATACGCAGTATTTT. Protein: CATSRDMVAPYTQYF. The full variable domain, with the rest looked up from reference TRBV15 and TRBJ2-3, is DAMVIQNPRYQVTQFGKPVTLSCSQTLNHNVMYWYQQKSSQAPKLLFHYYDKDFNNEADTPDNFQSRRPNTSFCFLDIRSPGLGDTAMYLCATSRDMVAPYTQYFGPGTRLTVL.

The V and J genes are TRBV5-8 and TRBJ2-5; unclear D gene. Germline V gene data show CDR1 as SGHTS and CDR2 as YDEGEE. Trimming cost V 1 base and J 5 bases, with 6 bases left between them. The CDR3 runs to 12 residues. The CDR3 DNA sequence: TGTGCCAGCAGCTTGAGTCAGGAGACCCAGTACTTC. Protein: CASSLSQETQYF. The full variable domain, with the rest looked up from reference TRBV5-8 and TRBJ2-5, is EAGVTQSPTHLIKTRGQQATLRCSPISGHTSVYWYQQALGLGLQFLLWYDEGEERNRGNFPPRFSGRQFPNYSSELNVNALELEDSALYLCASSLSQETQYFGPGTRLLVL.

This chain connects TRBV18 to TRBJ1-1, with 10 bases fitting TRBD1. Germline trimming cut 3 bases from V and 6 bases from J; bases unmatched to any gene: 10. Germline CDR1 is KGHSH and CDR2 is LQKENI. This CDR3 has 16 amino acids. The CDR3, as DNA: TGTGCCAGCTCACCCCCGGACAGGGGGTATGCAGCTGAAGCTTTCTTT. It codes for CASSPPDRGYAAEAFF.

This clone appeared a few times. V and J are TRBV19 and TRBJ1-2; 7 bases map to TRBD1. V lost 7 bases and J lost 4; bases outside the gene matches: 9. The CDR3 consists of 14 residues. The germline gives CDR1 LNHDA, CDR2 SQIVND (reference sequence). CDR3: CASKGADRSYGYTF. The DNA for the CDR3 is TGTGCCAGTAAGGGGGCGGACAGATCCTATGGCTACACCTTC. Filled out from reference TRBV19 and TRBJ1-2, the complete variable domain reads DGGITQSPKYLFRKEGQNVTLSCEQNLNHDAMYWYRQDPGQGLRLIYYSQIVNDFQKGDIAEGYSVSREKKESFPLTVTSAQKNPTAFYLCASKGADRSYGYTFGSGTRLTVV.

V is TRBV27 and J is TRBJ2-5; D remains ambiguous. Germline CDR1 reads MNHEY; CDR2 reads SMNVEV (reference sequence). The ends were cut back, 5 bases at V and 5 bases at J, with 12 bases in the middle. This CDR3 region has 13 residues. The CDR3 is CASSAVALETQYF. The CDR3 nucleotides read TGTGCCAGCAGTGCGGTCGCATTGGAGACCCAGTACTTC.

The chain links TRBV7-9 to TRBJ2-7; 9 bases agree with TRBD1. Germline assignment: CDR1 SEHNR and CDR2 FQNEAQ (reference sequence). Trimming cost V 5 bases and J 2 bases; bases outside gene matches: 4. The CDR3 consists of 14 residues. This CDR3 reads CASSHGQGTYEQYF. CDR3 coding DNA: TGTGCCAGCAGCCACGGACAGGGGACCTACGAGCAGTACTTC. Supplemented by reference TRBV7-9 and TRBJ2-7, the full variable domain reads DTGVSQNPRHKITKRGQNVTFRCDPISEHNRLYWYRQTLGQGPEFLTYFQNEAQLEKSRLLSDRFSAERPKGSFSTLEIQRTEQGDSAMYLCASSHGQGTYEQYFGPGTRLTVT.

The V call is TRBV4-1, the J call TRBJ2-7; maybe TRBD2 (6 bases). Germline loops: CDR1 MGHRA, CDR2 YSYEKL. The ends were cut back, 0 bases at V and 8 bases at J, with 11 bases in the middle. The CDR3 spans 13 residues. CDR3 amino acids: CASSQEGGAKQYF. CDR3 bases: TGCGCCAGCAGCCAAGAGGGAGGAGCTAAGCAGTACTTC.

The chain employs TRBV27 and TRBJ2-7, with TRBD1 matching 9 bases. V was clipped by 5 bases and J by 4 bases; unmatched bases: 12. The CDR3 has 16 amino acids. Germline CDR1 reads MNHEY; CDR2 reads SMNVEV (reference sequence). The CDR3 DNA sequence: TGTGCCAGCAGTAAACCTCCGGGACAGGGTTCATACGAGCAGTACTTC. Translation: CASSKPPGQGSYEQYF.

J is TRBJ1-4 and V is TRBV7-9; 10 nucleotides line up with TRBD1. The V segment lost 4 bases and the J segment 7 bases; nucleotides outside the gene matches: 9. Germline loops: CDR1 SEHNR, CDR2 FQNEAQ (reference sequence). The CDR3 loop spans 16 amino acids. The CDR3 here is CASSSAGDRGGEKLFF. DNA for the CDR3: TGTGCCAGCAGCTCCGCCGGGGACAGGGGTGGTGAAAAACTGTTTTTT.

The rearrangement uses TRBV11-2 and TRBJ2-1; 11 bases agree with TRBD2. The CDR3 is made up of 16 amino acids. Germline-derived CDR1 and CDR2 are SGHAT and FQNNGV. J gave up 9 bases and V 7 bases, and 14 bases lay outside the gene matches. In DNA, the CDR3 is TGTGCCAGCAACCCCCCGGGACTAGCGGTTGGGGGTGAGCAGTTCTTC. The encoded protein is CASNPPGLAVGGEQFF.